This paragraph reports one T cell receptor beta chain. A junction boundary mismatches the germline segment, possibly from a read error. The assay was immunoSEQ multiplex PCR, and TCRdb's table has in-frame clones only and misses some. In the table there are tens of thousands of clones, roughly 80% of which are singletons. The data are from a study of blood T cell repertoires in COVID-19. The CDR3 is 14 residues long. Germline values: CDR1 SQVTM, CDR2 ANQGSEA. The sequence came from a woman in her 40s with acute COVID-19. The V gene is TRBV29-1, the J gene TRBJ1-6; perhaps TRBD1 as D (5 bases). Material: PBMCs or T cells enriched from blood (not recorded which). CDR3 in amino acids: CSVQDKGWDSPLHF. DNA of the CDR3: TGCAGCGTTCAAGACAAGGGGTGGGATTCACCCCTCCACTTT.